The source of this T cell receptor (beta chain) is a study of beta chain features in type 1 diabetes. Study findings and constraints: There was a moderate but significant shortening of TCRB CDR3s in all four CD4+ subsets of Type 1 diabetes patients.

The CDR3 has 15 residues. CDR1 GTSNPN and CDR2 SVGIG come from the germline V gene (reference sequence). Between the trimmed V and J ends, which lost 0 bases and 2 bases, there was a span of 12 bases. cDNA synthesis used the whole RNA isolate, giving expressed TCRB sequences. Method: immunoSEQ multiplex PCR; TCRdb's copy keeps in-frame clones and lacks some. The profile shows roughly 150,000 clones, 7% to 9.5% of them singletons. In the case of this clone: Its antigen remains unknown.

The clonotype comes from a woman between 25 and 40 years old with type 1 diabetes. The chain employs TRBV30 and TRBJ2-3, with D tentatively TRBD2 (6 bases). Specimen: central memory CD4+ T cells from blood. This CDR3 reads CAWSVETDYTDTQYF. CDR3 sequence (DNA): TGTGCCTGGAGTGTTGAGACGGACTACACAGATACGCAGTATTTT.